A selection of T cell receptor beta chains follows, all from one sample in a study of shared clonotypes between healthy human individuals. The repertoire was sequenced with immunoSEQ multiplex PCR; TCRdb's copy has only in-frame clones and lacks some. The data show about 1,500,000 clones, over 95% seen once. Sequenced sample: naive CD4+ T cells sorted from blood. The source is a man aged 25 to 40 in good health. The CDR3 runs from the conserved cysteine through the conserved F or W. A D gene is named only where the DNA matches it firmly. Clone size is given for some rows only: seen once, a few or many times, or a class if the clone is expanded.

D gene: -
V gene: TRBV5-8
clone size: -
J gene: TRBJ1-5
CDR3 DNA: TGTGCCAGCAGCTTGGGTGTAGGGGATAGCAATCAGCCCCAGCATTTT
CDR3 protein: CASSLGVGDSNQPQHF

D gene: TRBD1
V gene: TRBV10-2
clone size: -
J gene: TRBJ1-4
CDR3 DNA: TGCGCCAGCAGCCCGACAGGGGGCGAAAAACTGTTTTTT
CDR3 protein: CASSPTGGEKLFF

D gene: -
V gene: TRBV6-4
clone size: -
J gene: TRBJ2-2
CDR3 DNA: TGTGCCAGCCCCGCCGGAGCATGTGGGGGGGAGCTGTTTTTT
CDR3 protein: CASPAGACGGELFF

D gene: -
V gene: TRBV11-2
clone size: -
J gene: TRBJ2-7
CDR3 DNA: TGTGCCAGCAGCCCGGGGGCCCGATCCTCCTACGAGCAGTACTTC
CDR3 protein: CASSPGARSSYEQYF

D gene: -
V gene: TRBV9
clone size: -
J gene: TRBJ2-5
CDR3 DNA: TGTGCCAGCAGCGTAGCTTTTGGTTTGGGAGAAGCTACCCAGTACTTC
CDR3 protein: CASSVAFGLGEATQYF

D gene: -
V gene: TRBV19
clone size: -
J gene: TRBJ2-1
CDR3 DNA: TGTGCCAGTAGTAGTACAGTAAGCGGTGAGCAGTTCTTC
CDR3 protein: CASSSTVSGEQFF

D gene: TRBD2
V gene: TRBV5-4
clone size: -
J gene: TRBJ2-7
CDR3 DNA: TGTGCCAGCAGCGGGACTAGCGGGAGTCGACGCTACGAGCAGTACTTC
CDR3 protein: CASSGTSGSRRYEQYF

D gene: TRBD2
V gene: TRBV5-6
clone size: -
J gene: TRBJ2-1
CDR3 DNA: TGTGCCAGCAGCCTAGCGGGAGTTAATGAGCAGTTCTTC
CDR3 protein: CASSLAGVNEQFF

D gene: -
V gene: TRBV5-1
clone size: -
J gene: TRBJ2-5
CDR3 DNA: TGCGCCAGCAGCTTGGCCCTGGGGCTAGGGGAGACCCAGTACTTC
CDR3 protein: CASSLALGLGETQYF

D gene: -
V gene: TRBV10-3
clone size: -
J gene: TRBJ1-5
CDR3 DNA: TGTGCCATCAGTGAGGCCAAGGGAGTAAATCAGCCCCAGCATTTT
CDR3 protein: CAISEAKGVNQPQHF

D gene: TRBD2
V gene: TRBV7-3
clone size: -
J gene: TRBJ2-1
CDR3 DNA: TGTGCCAGCAGCTTTGGGCTAGCGGGAGGGCCGGGTAATGAGCAGTTCTTC
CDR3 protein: CASSFGLAGGPGNEQFF

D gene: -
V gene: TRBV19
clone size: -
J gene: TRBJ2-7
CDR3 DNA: TGTGCCAGTAGTCGGGGGCTCTCCTACGAGCAGTACTTC
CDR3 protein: CASSRGLSYEQYF

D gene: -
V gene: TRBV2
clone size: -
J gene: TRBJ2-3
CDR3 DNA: TGTGCCAGCAGTTGGATAACTAGCACAGATACGCAGTATTTT
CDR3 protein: CASSWITSTDTQYF

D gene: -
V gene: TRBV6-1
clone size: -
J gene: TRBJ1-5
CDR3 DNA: TGTGCCAGCAGTGAAGGGGGCCCAAATCAGCCCCAGCATTTT
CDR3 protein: CASSEGGPNQPQHF

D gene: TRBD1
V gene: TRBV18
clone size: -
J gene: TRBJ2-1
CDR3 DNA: TGTGCCAGCTCACCACTTCCAGGGGGCGCGGGATCCTACAATGAGCAGTTCTTC
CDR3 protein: CASSPLPGGAGSYNEQFF

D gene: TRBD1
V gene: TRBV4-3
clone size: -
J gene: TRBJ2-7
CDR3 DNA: TGCGCCAGCAGCCCGGGGCAGGGGGCTTACGAGCAGTACTTC
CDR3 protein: CASSPGQGAYEQYF

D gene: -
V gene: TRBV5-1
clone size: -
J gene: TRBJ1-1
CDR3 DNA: TGCGCCAGCAGCTTGGCCTCGGGGGGTTGGTCTGAAGCTTTCTTT
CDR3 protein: CASSLASGGWSEAFF

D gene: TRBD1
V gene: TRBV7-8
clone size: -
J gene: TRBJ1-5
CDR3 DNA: TGTGCCAGCAGCACCCGGGACAGGAGATATAGCAATCAGCCCCAGCATTTT
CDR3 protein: CASSTRDRRYSNQPQHF

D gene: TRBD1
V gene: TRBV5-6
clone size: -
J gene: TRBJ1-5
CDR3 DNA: TGTGCCAGCAGCTCCGCAACAGGGGGCGGTCAGCCCCAGCATTTT
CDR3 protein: CASSSATGGGQPQHF

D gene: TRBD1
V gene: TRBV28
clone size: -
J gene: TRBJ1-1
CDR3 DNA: TGTGCCAGCACCGTGACAGGGATCAACCAAGCTTTCTTT
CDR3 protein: CASTVTGINQAFF

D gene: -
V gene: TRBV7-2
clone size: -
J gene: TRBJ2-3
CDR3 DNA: TGTGCCAGCAGCCGGGCGGGTGGGAGGACAGATACGCAGTATTTT
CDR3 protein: CASSRAGGRTDTQYF

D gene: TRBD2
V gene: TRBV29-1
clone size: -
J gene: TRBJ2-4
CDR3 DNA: TGCAGCGTTGATAGCGGGAGGGACGACATTCAGTACTTC
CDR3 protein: CSVDSGRDDIQYF

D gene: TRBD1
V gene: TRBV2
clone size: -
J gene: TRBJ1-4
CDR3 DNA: TGTGCCAGCAGTGCCGACAGGGGCGCCGCCAAACTGTTTTTT
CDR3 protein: CASSADRGAAKLFF

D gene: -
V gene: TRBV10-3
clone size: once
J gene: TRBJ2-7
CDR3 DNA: TGTGCCGCCAATATGGGCGGGTTAGCGTACGAGCAGTACTTC
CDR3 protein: CAANMGGLAYEQYF

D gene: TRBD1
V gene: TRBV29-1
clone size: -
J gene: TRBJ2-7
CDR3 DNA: TGCAGCGCTGCCAGGGGACAGGGCGGAGAGCAGTACTTC
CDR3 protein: CSAARGQGGEQYF

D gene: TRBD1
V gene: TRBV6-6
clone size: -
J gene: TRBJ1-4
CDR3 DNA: TGTGCCAGCAGTTACTCGATGGGGACAGGGGTTGAAAAACTGTTTTTT
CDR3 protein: CASSYSMGTGVEKLFF

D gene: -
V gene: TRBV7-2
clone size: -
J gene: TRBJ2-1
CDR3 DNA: TGTGCCAGCAGTCCGGGAACAAGCCTGGATGAGCAGTTCTTC
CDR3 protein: CASSPGTSLDEQFF

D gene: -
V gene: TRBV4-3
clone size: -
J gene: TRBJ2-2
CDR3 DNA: TGCGCCAGCAGCCAAGATACGGCGGTAAAAGCGAACACCGGGGAGCTGTTTTTT
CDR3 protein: CASSQDTAVKANTGELFF

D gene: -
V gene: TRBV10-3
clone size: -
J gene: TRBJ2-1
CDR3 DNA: TGTGCCATCAGTGACCCCCCGGGCAATGAGCAGTTCTTC
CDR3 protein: CAISDPPGNEQFF

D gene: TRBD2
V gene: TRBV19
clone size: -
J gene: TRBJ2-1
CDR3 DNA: TGTGCCAGTAGTCTCGGGGGGATCAGGAGTGAGCAGTTCTTC
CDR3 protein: CASSLGGIRSEQFF

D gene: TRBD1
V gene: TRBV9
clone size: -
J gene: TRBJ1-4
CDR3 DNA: TGTGCCAGCAGCCCCCGACAGGGCCTAGGTGAAAAACTGTTTTTT
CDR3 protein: CASSPRQGLGEKLFF

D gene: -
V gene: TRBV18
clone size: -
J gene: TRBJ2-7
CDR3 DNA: TGTGCCAGCTCACCACAAGAAACGACAGGTCGTTACGAGCAGTACTTC
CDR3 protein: CASSPQETTGRYEQYF

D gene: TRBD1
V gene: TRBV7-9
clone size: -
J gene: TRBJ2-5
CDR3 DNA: TGTGCCAGCAGCTTAGGGCGCAGGGGGGAGACCCAGTACTTC
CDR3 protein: CASSLGRRGETQYF

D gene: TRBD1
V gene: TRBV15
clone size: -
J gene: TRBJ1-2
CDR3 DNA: TGTGCCACCAGCAGAGATGGGACAGGGACAATTAATGGCTACACCTTC
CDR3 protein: CATSRDGTGTINGYTF

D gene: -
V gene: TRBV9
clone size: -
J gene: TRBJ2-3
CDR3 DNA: TGTGCCAGCAGCGTAGAAATACAGTACACAGATACGCAGTATTTT
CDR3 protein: CASSVEIQYTDTQYF

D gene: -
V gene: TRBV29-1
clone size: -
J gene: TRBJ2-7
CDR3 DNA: TGCAGCGCCGGACAAGACTACGAGCAGTACTTC
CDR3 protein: CSAGQDYEQYF

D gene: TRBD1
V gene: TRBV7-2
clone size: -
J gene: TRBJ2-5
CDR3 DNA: TGTGCCAGCAGCAGAGACAGGGCGCTGAGCCAAGAGACCCAGTACTTC
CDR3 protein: CASSRDRALSQETQYF

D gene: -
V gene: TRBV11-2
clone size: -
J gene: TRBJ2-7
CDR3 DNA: TGTGCCAGCAGCACAAGGACGCTCTACGAGCAGTACTTC
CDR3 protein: CASSTRTLYEQYF

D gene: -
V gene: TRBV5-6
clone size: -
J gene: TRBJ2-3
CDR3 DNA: TGTGCCAGCAGCCTCGGACTTGACACAGATACGCAGTATTTT
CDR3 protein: CASSLGLDTDTQYF

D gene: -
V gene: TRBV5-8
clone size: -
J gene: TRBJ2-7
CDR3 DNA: TGTGCCAGCAGCTTGGTTACGTCATTTGCGTACTTC
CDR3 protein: CASSLVTSFAYF

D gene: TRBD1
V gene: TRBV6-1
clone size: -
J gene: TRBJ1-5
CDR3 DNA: TGTGCCAGCGGATGGGACAGGGTCGCTCAGCCCCAGCATTTT
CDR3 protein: CASGWDRVAQPQHF

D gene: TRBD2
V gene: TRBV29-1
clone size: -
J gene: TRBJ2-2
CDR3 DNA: TGCAGCGTTGTAAATACTAGCGGGAGCGTAATGGCCGGGGAGCTGTTTTTT
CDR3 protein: CSVVNTSGSVMAGELFF

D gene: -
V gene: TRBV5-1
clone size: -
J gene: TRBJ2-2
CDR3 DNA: TGCGCCAGCAGCGCAGCCCCGGGGGACACCGGGGAGCTGTTTTTT
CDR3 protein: CASSAAPGDTGELFF

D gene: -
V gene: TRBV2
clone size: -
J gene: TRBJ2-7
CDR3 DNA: TGTGCCAGCAGGGCAGCAACCTACGAGCAGTACTTC
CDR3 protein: CASRAATYEQYF

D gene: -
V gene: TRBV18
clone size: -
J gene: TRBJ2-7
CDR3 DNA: TGTGCCAGCTCACCTAGGGGGTCCTACGAGCAGTACTTC
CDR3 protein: CASSPRGSYEQYF

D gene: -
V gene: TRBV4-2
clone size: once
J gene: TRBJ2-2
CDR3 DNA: TGTGCCAGCAGCCAAGGGGGGACTGCCACGGGCGGGGAGCTGTTTTTT
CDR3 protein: CASSQGGTATGGELFF